These T cell receptor beta chains were read from a single sample in a study of shared clonotypes between healthy human individuals. Generated by immunoSEQ multiplex PCR, the TCRdb table keeps only in-frame clones and is missing some. This table has 1,100,000 or so clones, approximately 80% appearing once. Input material: memory CD4+ T cells from PBMCs. Receptor source: a man between 18 and 35 years old in good health. Some clones in this sample may be carry-over from other donors' samples. Each CDR3 is given with its conserved first and last residue. The order of the fields is CDR3 DNA, CDR3 protein, CDR3 length, clone size, V gene, D gene, J gene. A D gene is named only where the DNA matches it firmly. Size values are once, few and many counts, or a class for expanded clones, and some rows have none.

DNA: TGTGCCTGGAGTGCCCTAGCCAAAAACATTCAGTACTTC; CDR3: CAWSALAKNIQYF; length: 13; size: .; V: TRBV30; D: .; J: TRBJ2-4
DNA: TGTGCCAGCAGCCCTCAGACAGGGTCCCTGGGCGAGCAGTACTTC; CDR3: CASSPQTGSLGEQYF; length: 15; size: few; V: TRBV11-1; D: TRBD1; J: TRBJ2-7
DNA: TGTGCCAGCATGACAGGGGGCTACGAGCAGTACTTC; CDR3: CASMTGGYEQYF; length: 12; size: .; V: TRBV27; D: TRBD1; J: TRBJ2-7
DNA: TGTGCCAGCACCGACCCGGGGGGCTATGGCTACACCTTC; CDR3: CASTDPGGYGYTF; length: 13; size: few; V: TRBV2; D: .; J: TRBJ1-2
DNA: TGTGCCAGCAGTTTACTGTCTTATTCACCCCTCCACTTT; CDR3: CASSLLSYSPLHF; length: 13; size: .; V: TRBV28; D: .; J: TRBJ1-6
DNA: TGTGCCAGCAGCCGGATGAGGGGGCAAGAGACCCAGTACTTC; CDR3: CASSRMRGQETQYF; length: 14; size: .; V: TRBV28; D: .; J: TRBJ2-5
DNA: TGCGCCAGCAGCCCCGGGACAGGCGGGGAAAAACTGTTTTTT; CDR3: CASSPGTGGEKLFF; length: 14; size: .; V: TRBV5-1; D: TRBD1; J: TRBJ1-4
DNA: TGTGCCAGCAGTGACCCCTCACTAGTCGGGGAGACCCAGTACTTC; CDR3: CASSDPSLVGETQYF; length: 15; size: .; V: TRBV2; D: .; J: TRBJ2-5
DNA: TGTGCCAGCAGTGCTGGCCTGAGCTCCTACAATGAGCAGTTCTTC; CDR3: CASSAGLSSYNEQFF; length: 15; size: .; V: TRBV2; D: .; J: TRBJ2-1
DNA: TGTGCCAGCAGTTCGACAGGGGTCCATGGAAACACCATATATTTT; CDR3: CASSSTGVHGNTIYF; length: 15; size: .; V: TRBV28; D: TRBD1; J: TRBJ1-3
DNA: TGTGCCTGGACCCTAGGGGAGACCCAGTACTTC; CDR3: CAWTLGETQYF; length: 11; size: .; V: TRBV30; D: .; J: TRBJ2-5
DNA: TGTGCCTGGAGTGTACAATGGGGCCCTTTTTATGGCTACACCTTC; CDR3: CAWSVQWGPFYGYTF; length: 15; size: .; V: TRBV30; D: .; J: TRBJ1-2
DNA: TGTGCCAGCAGCTCTCCCGGGAGCGGGAGCGCTTACGAGCAGTACTTC; CDR3: CASSSPGSGSAYEQYF; length: 16; size: .; V: TRBV5-4; D: TRBD2; J: TRBJ2-7
DNA: TGCGCCAGCAGCCCCGCGACAGGGGCTGGCTACACCTTC; CDR3: CASSPATGAGYTF; length: 13; size: .; V: TRBV4-1; D: TRBD1; J: TRBJ1-2
DNA: TGCGCCAGCAGCTTGGCTGTCGGGAGGGCCTACGAGCAGTACTTC; CDR3: CASSLAVGRAYEQYF; length: 15; size: .; V: TRBV5-1; D: TRBD2; J: TRBJ2-7
DNA: TGTGCCTGGAGTGTAGGCGCCAATACGCAGTATTTT; CDR3: CAWSVGANTQYF; length: 12; size: once; V: TRBV30; D: .; J: TRBJ2-3
DNA: TGTGCCAGCCGGGAAGCCGGGGAGCTGTTTTTT; CDR3: CASREAGELFF; length: 11; size: .; V: TRBV2; D: .; J: TRBJ2-2
DNA: TGTGCCAGCAGCTTAGATTACGGTGACGAGCAGTACTTC; CDR3: CASSLDYGDEQYF; length: 13; size: few; V: TRBV11-1; D: .; J: TRBJ2-7
DNA: TGTGTCAGCAGTTCTACAGGGTACGAGCAGTACTTC; CDR3: CVSSSTGYEQYF; length: 12; size: .; V: TRBV28; D: .; J: TRBJ2-7